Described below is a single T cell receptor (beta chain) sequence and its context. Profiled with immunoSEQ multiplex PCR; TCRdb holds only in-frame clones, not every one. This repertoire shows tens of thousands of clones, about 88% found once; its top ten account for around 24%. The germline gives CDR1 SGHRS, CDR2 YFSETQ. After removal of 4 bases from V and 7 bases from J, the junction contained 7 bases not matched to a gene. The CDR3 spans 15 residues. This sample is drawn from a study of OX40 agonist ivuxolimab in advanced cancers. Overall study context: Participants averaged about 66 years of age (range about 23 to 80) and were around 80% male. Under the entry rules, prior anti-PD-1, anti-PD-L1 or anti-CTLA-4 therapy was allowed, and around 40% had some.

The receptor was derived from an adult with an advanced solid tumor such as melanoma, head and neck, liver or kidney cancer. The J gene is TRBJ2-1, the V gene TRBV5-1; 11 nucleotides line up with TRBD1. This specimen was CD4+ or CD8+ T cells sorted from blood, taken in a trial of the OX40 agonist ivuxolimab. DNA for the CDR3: TGCGCCAGCAGCGCCTGGACAGGGGGCCTGAATGAGCAGTTCTTC. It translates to CASSAWTGGLNEQFF.